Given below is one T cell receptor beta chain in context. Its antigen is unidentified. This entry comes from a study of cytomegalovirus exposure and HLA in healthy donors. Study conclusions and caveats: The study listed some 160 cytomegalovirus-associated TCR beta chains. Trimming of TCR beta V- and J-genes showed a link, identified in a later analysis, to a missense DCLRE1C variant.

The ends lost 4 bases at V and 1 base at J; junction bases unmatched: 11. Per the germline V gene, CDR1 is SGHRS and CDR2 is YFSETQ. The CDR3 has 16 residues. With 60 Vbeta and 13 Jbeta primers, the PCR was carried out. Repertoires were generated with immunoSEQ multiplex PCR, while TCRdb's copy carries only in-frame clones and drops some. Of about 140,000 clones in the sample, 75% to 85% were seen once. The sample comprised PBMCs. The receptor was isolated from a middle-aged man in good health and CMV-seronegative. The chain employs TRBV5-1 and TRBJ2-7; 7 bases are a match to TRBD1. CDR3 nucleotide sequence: TGCGCCAGCAGCCGGGGCCCACAGGGGATTTCCTACGAGCAGTACTTC. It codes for CASSRGPQGISYEQYF.